The 12 T cell receptor beta chains below come from one sample, sequenced in a study of type 1 regulatory T cells. Study outcomes and limitations: Compared with non-Tr1 cells, Tr1 cells showed a narrower TCR repertoire.

These receptors have no known antigen. TCRdb redid the calling of the reads with MiXCR, one entry per CDR3 protein. This table holds tens of thousands of distinct CDR3 sequences, roughly 20% found once. The sequenced material came from cultured type 1 regulatory T (Tr1) cells, either the whole culture or a sorted fraction (not recorded which). These receptors were collected from a human donor in good health.

The chain uses TRBV7-2 and TRBJ1-6; 8 bases map to TRBD1. V shed 5 bases, J shed 6 bases, and the junction held 6 bases outside the gene matches. Germline CDR1 and CDR2: SGHTA and FQGNSA. CDR3 length: 15 amino acids. CDR3 in amino acids: CASSPRGPGNSPLHF. The DNA of the CDR3 is TGTGCCAGCAGCCCCAGGGGGCCCGGTAATTCACCCCTCCACTTT.

The chain links TRBV5-1 to TRBJ2-7; the D gene is possibly TRBD2 (6 bases). Germline values: CDR1 SGHRS, CDR2 YFSETQ. Trimming pared 1 base from V and 7 bases from J, leaving 9 bases between. This CDR3 region has 12 residues. The CDR3 bases are TGCGCCAGCAGCTTGCGGGGGAGTGAGCAGTACTTC. Protein: CASSLRGSEQYF.

This clonotype has more than one count but fewer than ten. The chain uses TRBV7-9 and TRBJ2-7; 10 nucleotides line up with TRBD2. Trimming removed 6 bases from V and 2 bases from J; junction bases left unmatched: 19. Looked up from germline, CDR1 is SEHNR and CDR2 is FQNEAQ (reference sequence). The CDR3 consists of 19 residues. CDR3 in amino acids: CASSPRSGLAGASAYEQYF. The CDR3 DNA sequence: TGTGCCAGCAGTCCCCGATCTGGGCTAGCGGGAGCCTCCGCCTACGAGCAGTACTTC.

This clonotype was seen only a few times. This chain links TRBV6-2 or TRBV6-3 with TRBJ2-2, with 8 nucleotides matching TRBD1. With 6 bases clipped from V and 5 bases from J, the junction kept 8 bases outside the gene matches. The CDR3 is 15 residues long. Germline V lookup: CDR1 MNHEY, CDR2 SVGEGT. The CDR3 region has the DNA TGTGCCAGCAGAGGGACAGGAGGCTTGACCGGGGAGCTGTTTTTT. It encodes CASRGTGGLTGELFF.

This clonotype was detected only a few times. This chain joins TRBV9 and TRBJ1-6, with no clear D. Trimming cost V 3 bases and J 8 bases, with 9 bases left between them. The CDR3 spans 13 residues. Germline values: CDR1 SGDLS, CDR2 YYNGEE. CDR3 sequence (DNA): TGTGCCAGCAGCGCCCGACCCCATTCACCCCTCCACTTT. Protein product: CASSARPHSPLHF.

This clonotype showed up just a few times. This chain uses TRBV12-3 or TRBV12-4 with TRBJ1-3; D is uncertain. The CDR3 runs to 14 residues. V was clipped by 2 bases and J by 0 bases, with 5 bases between them. CDR3 protein: CASSLTGSGNTIYF. Written as DNA, the CDR3 is TGTGCCAGCAGTTTAACGGGCTCTGGAAACACCATATATTTT.

The chain carries TRBV12-3 or TRBV12-4 and TRBJ1-3; no clear D. The CDR3 length is 13 residues. Trimming stripped 8 bases from V and 0 bases from J, with 8 bases between. The CDR3 sequence is CASRQDSGNTIYF. CDR3 in DNA: TGTGCCAGCCGACAAGACTCTGGAAACACCATATATTTT.

This clonotype occurred a few times. This chain uses TRBV20-1 with TRBJ1-6; D is unclear. CDR1 and CDR2 from the germline V gene are DFQATT and SNEGSKA (reference sequence). Trimming cost V 5 bases and J 6 bases, with 14 bases left between them. The CDR3 length is 14 residues. The CDR3: CSAQPQRFNSPLHF. The CDR3 DNA is TGCAGTGCTCAACCACAGAGATTTAATTCACCCCTCCACTTT.

This clonotype turned up a few times. The chain has TRBV7-9 and TRBJ2-1; TRBD2 matches at 11 bases. The length of the CDR3 is 16 residues. Germline V lookup: CDR1 SEHNR, CDR2 FQNEAQ (reference sequence). The V and J ends lost 1 base and 2 bases, in that order; junction bases with no gene match: 1. The CDR3 reads CASSLGLAGTYNEQFF. The CDR3 region has the DNA TGTGCCAGCAGCTTAGGACTAGCGGGAACCTACAATGAGCAGTTCTTC. The entire variable domain, with the rest obtained from reference TRBV7-9 and TRBJ2-1, is as follows: DTGVSQNPRHKITKRGQNVTFRCDPISEHNRLYWYRQTLGQGPEFLTYFQNEAQLEKSRLLSDRFSAERPKGSFSTLEIQRTEQGDSAMYLCASSLGLAGTYNEQFFGPGTRLTVL.

The gene calls are TRBV20-1 and TRBJ2-1, with 15 bases matching TRBD2. The CDR3 loop spans 19 amino acids. From germline, CDR1 is DFQATT and CDR2 SNEGSKA (reference sequence). Unmatched junction bases numbered 15, after V lost 1 base and J lost 8 bases. CDR3 amino acids: CSARGRGLAGGSFLDEQFF. The DNA of the CDR3 is TGCAGTGCTAGAGGACGAGGACTAGCGGGAGGGAGTTTTTTGGATGAGCAGTTCTTC.

This clonotype appeared a few times. This chain links TRBV9 with TRBJ2-5; 7 nucleotides align to TRBD1. V shed 0 bases, J shed 7 bases, and the junction held 9 bases outside the gene matches. Germline V gene lookup returns CDR1 SGDLS and CDR2 YYNGEE. The CDR3 runs to 15 residues. For the CDR3, the DNA is TGTGCCAGCAGCGTAGCGGCAGGGGGTATGGGGACCCAGTACTTC. Translating it yields CASSVAAGGMGTQYF.

The table lists this clonotype with a few counts. The CDR3 sequence: CASRLRWNTEAFF. CDR3 nucleotide sequence: TGTGCCAGCAGATTACGGTGGAACACTGAAGCTTTCTTT. The chain uses TRBV25-1 and TRBJ1-1; no firm D call. The CDR3 has 13 amino acids. Deletions cut 6 bases from V and 1 base from J, with 9 bases between. Germline V lookup: CDR1 MGHDK, CDR2 SYGVNS.